These 8 T cell receptor beta chains were all obtained from the same sample, sequenced in a study of T cells in tumors after PD-1 blockade. Profiling relied on immunoSEQ multiplex PCR, and the TCRdb table lists in-frame clones only, not all of them. The table lists roughly 50,000 clones, about four fifths of them singletons. The input for sequencing was PBMCs, taken before anti-PD-1 treatment. The origin of the receptors is a human donor with basal cell carcinoma.

This chain links TRBV28 with TRBJ1-5; 7 bases line up with TRBD1. The CDR3 consists of 14 residues. V lost 4 bases to trimming and J lost 6 bases; unmatched junction nucleotides: 6. Germline loops: CDR1 MDHEN, CDR2 SYDVKM. The CDR3 DNA follows: TGTGCCAGCAGTTCTCCGTACAGGGGTCAGCCCCAGCATTTT. The encoded protein is CASSSPYRGQPQHF.

This clone has just a few counts. The V call is TRBV10-2, the J call TRBJ1-1; no firm D call. V was cut by 4 bases and J by 10 bases, with 13 bases left in between. CDR1 and CDR2 from the germline V gene are WSHSY and SAAADI. This CDR3 comprises 12 residues. The CDR3: CASSVDQMRAFF. CDR3 DNA: TGCGCCAGCAGTGTCGACCAAATGAGAGCTTTCTTT.

CDR3 nucleotides: TGCGCCAGCAGCCGCGGACAGGCATTCATCACGGCTGAAGCTTTCTTT. This codes for CASSRGQAFITAEAFF. This chain joins TRBV5-1 and TRBJ1-1; 7 bases fit TRBD1. Germline CDR1 and CDR2: SGHRS and YFSETQ. The CDR3 sequence is 16 residues long. V shed 4 bases, J shed 6 bases, and the junction held 15 bases outside the gene matches.

The chain employs TRBV24-1 and TRBJ1-1; D remains ambiguous. Germline values: CDR1 KGHDR, CDR2 SFDVKD. Trimming shortened V by 1 base and J by 6 bases, and 17 bases separated the two germline ends. The length of the CDR3 is 16 residues. CDR3 sequence reads: CATSDLAPSNGAEAFF. As DNA, the CDR3 is TGTGCCACCAGTGATTTAGCCCCGTCGAATGGAGCTGAAGCTTTCTTT.

The chain is built from TRBV4-1 and TRBJ2-1; D is possibly TRBD1 (5 bases). Germline V gene sequence: CDR1 MGHRA, CDR2 YSYEKL. The CDR3 has 15 residues. V gave up 4 bases and J gave up 5 bases, with 15 bases separating them. In DNA, the CDR3 is TGCGCCAGCAGCCGTGCAGGGTTTCGGGACAATGAGCAGTTCTTC. Protein sequence: CASSRAGFRDNEQFF.

This rearrangement joins TRBV27 to TRBJ1-1; possible D gene TRBD1, 5 bases. CDR1 is MNHEY and CDR2 is SMNVEV in the germline V gene (reference sequence). CDR3 length equals 13 residues. The germline V and J ends were trimmed by 2 bases and 5 bases, with 9 bases remaining between them. CDR3 coding DNA: TGTGCCAGCAGTTTAGTCCGGGGGACTGAAGCTTTCTTT. This sequence encodes CASSLVRGTEAFF.

The chain recombines TRBV5-1 with TRBJ2-6; no definite D call. Trimming pared 0 bases from V and 4 bases from J, leaving 11 bases between. CDR3 length equals 16 residues. Looked up from germline, CDR1 is SGHRS and CDR2 is YFSETQ. DNA for the CDR3: TGCGCCAGCAGCTTGGTGCCAGGCTCCGGGGCCAACGTCCTGACTTTC. This sequence encodes CASSLVPGSGANVLTF.

This clone came up once. The chain has TRBV19 and TRBJ1-5; 9 bases map to TRBD1. The ends lost 5 bases at V and 7 bases at J; junction bases unmatched: 12. The CDR3 is made up of 16 amino acids. Germline V gives CDR1 LNHDA, CDR2 SQIVND (reference sequence). The CDR3: CASSPRMDRGGQPQHF. CDR3 in DNA: TGTGCCAGTAGTCCGCGGATGGACAGGGGAGGGCAGCCCCAGCATTTT. The full variable domain, in which reference TRBV19 and TRBJ1-5 provide the parts outside the CDR3, is DGGITQSPKYLFRKEGQNVTLSCEQNLNHDAMYWYRQDPGQGLRLIYYSQIVNDFQKGDIAEGYSVSREKKESFPLTVTSAQKNPTAFYLCASSPRMDRGGQPQHFGDGTRLSIL.